The rows below give T cell receptor beta chains drawn from one sample of a study of radiotherapy plus CTLA-4 blockade in lung cancer. Sequencing was performed with immunoSEQ multiplex PCR; in TCRdb, only in-frame clones are kept and a portion is missing. The sample holds roughly 42,000 clones, about four fifths seen once. The sequenced sample was peripheral blood, obtained from a patient treated with radiotherapy plus ipilimumab. Every receptor here comes from a human donor with non-small cell lung cancer that progressed on radiotherapy plus ipilimumab. The CDR3 runs from the conserved cysteine through the conserved F or W. A D gene is named only where the DNA matches it firmly. Some rows mark clone size as missing; the rest say once, few, many or name a class of expanded clone.

cdr3_aa cdr3_nt clone_size j_call v_call d_call
CSVAASGGSTDTQYF TGCAGCGTAGCCGCAAGCGGGGGTAGCACAGATACGCAGTATTTT - TRBJ2-3 TRBV29-1 TRBD2
CASSLGSKGYTF TGTGCCAGCAGCTTGGGCAGTAAGGGCTACACCTTC few TRBJ1-2 TRBV5-4 -
CASSPDSVSSYEQYF TGTGCCAGCAGCCCGGACAGCGTTAGCTCCTACGAGCAGTACTTC once TRBJ2-7 TRBV14 -
CASSPRGASQETQYF TGTGCTAGCAGCCCGCGGGGGGCTAGCCAAGAGACCCAGTACTTC - TRBJ2-5 TRBV7-7 TRBD2
CASSPLGTGLTQNTGELFF TGCGCCAGCAGCCCCCTGGGGACAGGGCTAACTCAGAACACCGGGGAGCTGTTTTTT - TRBJ2-2 TRBV5-1 TRBD1
CATTRGEVHNSPLHF TGTGCCACCACCCGGGGGGAAGTACATAATTCACCCCTCCACTTT - TRBJ1-6 TRBV19 -
CASSEQEGGSNTQYF TGTGCCAGCAGTGAACAGGAGGGGGGGTCGAATACGCAGTATTTT - TRBJ2-3 TRBV6-1 -
CASSQGQGNTIYF TGTGCCAGCAGCCAGGGACAGGGAAACACCATATATTTT once TRBJ1-3 TRBV7-9 TRBD1
CASSVTPLQGLSYNEQFF TGTGCCAGCAGCGTAACCCCCCTACAGGGCCTCTCCTACAATGAGCAGTTCTTC - TRBJ2-1 TRBV9 -
CASRATGTGAHYGYTF TGTGCCAGCAGGGCAACCGGGACAGGGGCCCACTATGGCTACACCTTC - TRBJ1-2 TRBV28 TRBD1
CASSIATGAGNTIYF TGTGCCAGTAGTATTGCGACAGGAGCTGGAAACACCATATATTTT - TRBJ1-3 TRBV19 -
CASKPRGGPYEQYF TGTGCCAGCAAACCCCGGGGGGGCCCCTACGAGCAGTACTTC - TRBJ2-7 TRBV7-8 TRBD2
CASRQGTSYNSPLHF TGTGCCAGCAGACAGGGGACCTCCTATAATTCACCCCTCCACTTT few TRBJ1-6 TRBV6-1 TRBD1
CASSVGVGTNLNTEAFF TGTGCCAGCAGCGTAGGCGTCGGGACAAATTTGAACACTGAAGCTTTCTTT - TRBJ1-1 TRBV9 -
CASMRGGETQYF TGTGCCAGCATGAGGGGGGGAGAGACCCAGTACTTC - TRBJ2-5 TRBV11-2 -
CASSYFAPPLNTGYTF TGTGCCAGCAGTTACTTCGCCCCTCCCCTCAACACTGGCTACACCTTC few TRBJ1-2 TRBV6-5 -
CASSLQGDYGYTF TGCGCCAGCAGCTTGCAGGGTGACTATGGCTACACCTTC - TRBJ1-2 TRBV5-1 -
CASSPRGGIEAFF TGTGCCAGCTCACCACGAGGAGGGATAGAAGCTTTCTTT - TRBJ1-1 TRBV18 -
CASSLLGEGTQYF TGTGCTAGCAGCTTACTGGGGGAGGGGACCCAGTACTTC - TRBJ2-5 TRBV7-7 TRBD2
CASSFSESSYNEQFF TGCGCCAGCAGCTTTAGCGAGAGCTCCTACAATGAGCAGTTCTTC - TRBJ2-1 TRBV5-1 -
CASSATGDGYTF TGTGCCAGCAGTGCGACAGGGGATGGCTACACCTTC - TRBJ1-2 TRBV2 TRBD1
CASSTTLAGGRETQYF TGTGCCAGCAGCACAACACTAGCGGGGGGGCGGGAGACCCAGTACTTC - TRBJ2-5 TRBV7-8 TRBD2
CASSEEGSSPLHF TGTGCCAGCAGTGAGGAAGGGAGTTCACCCCTCCACTTT few TRBJ1-6 TRBV2 -
CASSPQSGDTDTQYF TGTGCCAGCAGCCCCCAATCGGGGGACACAGATACGCAGTATTTT once TRBJ2-3 TRBV7-2 -
CASSLAAGRGGPSDTQYF TGTGCCAGCAGTTTAGCGGCTGGGCGGGGGGGCCCATCAGATACGCAGTATTTT - TRBJ2-3 TRBV27 TRBD2
CASRNPKGQQSNQPQHF TGTGCCAGCAGAAACCCAAAGGGGCAACAGTCCAATCAGCCCCAGCATTTT - TRBJ1-5 TRBV6-4 -
CASSIGRYDGYTF TGTGCCAGTAGTATAGGCAGGTACGATGGCTACACCTTC - TRBJ1-2 TRBV19 -